A selection of T cell receptor beta chains follows, all from one sample in a study of blood T cell repertoires in COVID-19. Produced via immunoSEQ multiplex PCR; TCRdb's table is partial and in-frame only. This sample yields 110,000 to 150,000 clones, of which about 87% are seen a single time; about 1.8% belongs to the top ten. The sequencing input was peripheral blood. These receptors came from a woman aged 45-59 years with acute or convalescent COVID-19. Both conserved end residues are part of each CDR3. The D gene is left open where the match is weak. The size field is filled for only some rows; it gives once, few, many or a size class.

cdr3_length: 14; v_call: TRBV18; j_call: TRBJ2-7; d_call: NA; clone_size: NA; cdr3_nt: TGTGCCAGCTCACCACCTGGGCTGCCCTACGAGCAGTACTTC; cdr3_aa: CASSPPGLPYEQYF
cdr3_length: 13; v_call: TRBV10-2; j_call: TRBJ1-5; d_call: TRBD1; clone_size: NA; cdr3_nt: TGCGCCAGCAGTGAGCAGGGGGGTCAGCCCCAGCATTTT; cdr3_aa: CASSEQGGQPQHF
cdr3_length: 15; v_call: TRBV5-1; j_call: TRBJ2-6; d_call: TRBD1; clone_size: NA; cdr3_nt: TGCGCCAGCAGGACAGGGGGCACTGGGGCCAACGTCCTGACTTTC; cdr3_aa: CASRTGGTGANVLTF
cdr3_length: 12; v_call: TRBV5-6; j_call: TRBJ2-2; d_call: NA; clone_size: NA; cdr3_nt: TGTGCCAGCAGCTTGGCTAGCAGGGAGCTGTTTTTT; cdr3_aa: CASSLASRELFF
cdr3_length: 16; v_call: TRBV25-1; j_call: TRBJ2-5; d_call: NA; clone_size: few; cdr3_nt: TGTGCCAGCAGTGCCCTAATCCGGGACTACCAAGAGACCCAGTACTTC; cdr3_aa: CASSALIRDYQETQYF
cdr3_length: 14; v_call: TRBV10-1; j_call: TRBJ2-3; d_call: NA; clone_size: NA; cdr3_nt: TGCGCCAGCAGGGATAGCGGTAGCACAGATACGCAGTATTTT; cdr3_aa: CASRDSGSTDTQYF
cdr3_length: 14; v_call: TRBV24-1; j_call: TRBJ1-2; d_call: TRBD1; clone_size: NA; cdr3_nt: TGTGCCACCAGTGAATGGGACAGGCAGTATGGCTACACCTTC; cdr3_aa: CATSEWDRQYGYTF
cdr3_length: 15; v_call: TRBV2; j_call: TRBJ2-1; d_call: TRBD2; clone_size: NA; cdr3_nt: TGTGCCAGCAGTGATAAGCGGGGGGGGTACAATGAGCAGTTCTTC; cdr3_aa: CASSDKRGGYNEQFF
cdr3_length: 17; v_call: TRBV13; j_call: TRBJ2-3; d_call: TRBD2; clone_size: NA; cdr3_nt: TGTGCCAGCAGCCATGGACTAGCGGGGGTTAGCACAGATACGCAGTATTTT; cdr3_aa: CASSHGLAGVSTDTQYF
cdr3_length: 14; v_call: TRBV19; j_call: TRBJ1-1; d_call: NA; clone_size: NA; cdr3_nt: TGTGCCAGTAGGAAACAGGGTTCCAACACTGAAGCTTTCTTT; cdr3_aa: CASRKQGSNTEAFF
cdr3_length: 14; v_call: TRBV5-1; j_call: TRBJ1-4; d_call: NA; clone_size: once; cdr3_nt: TGCGCCAGCAGCATAGGGAGAACTAATGAAAAACTGTTTTTT; cdr3_aa: CASSIGRTNEKLFF
cdr3_length: 15; v_call: TRBV18; j_call: TRBJ2-1; d_call: TRBD2; clone_size: NA; cdr3_nt: TGTGCCAGCTCTATCACTAGCGGAACCTACAATGAGCAGTTCTTC; cdr3_aa: CASSITSGTYNEQFF
cdr3_length: 18; v_call: TRBV4-2; j_call: TRBJ1-2; d_call: TRBD1; clone_size: NA; cdr3_nt: TGTGCCAGCAGCCTAGGAGGGACAGGGGGGATTGGCGGCTATGGCTACACCTTC; cdr3_aa: CASSLGGTGGIGGYGYTF
cdr3_length: 13; v_call: TRBV6-5; j_call: TRBJ1-1; d_call: TRBD1; clone_size: once; cdr3_nt: TGTGCCAGCTGGGACAGGCGGAACACTGAAGCTTTCTTT; cdr3_aa: CASWDRRNTEAFF
cdr3_length: 13; v_call: TRBV6-5; j_call: TRBJ2-1; d_call: NA; clone_size: once; cdr3_nt: TGTGCCAGTTCGGACAGCCGTTACGATGAGCAGTTCTTC; cdr3_aa: CASSDSRYDEQFF
cdr3_length: 17; v_call: TRBV7-3; j_call: TRBJ1-4; d_call: NA; clone_size: once; cdr3_nt: TGTGCCAGACGCGGAAGGGGCGCGAGGCCAACTAATGAAAAACTGTTTTTT; cdr3_aa: CARRGRGARPTNEKLFF